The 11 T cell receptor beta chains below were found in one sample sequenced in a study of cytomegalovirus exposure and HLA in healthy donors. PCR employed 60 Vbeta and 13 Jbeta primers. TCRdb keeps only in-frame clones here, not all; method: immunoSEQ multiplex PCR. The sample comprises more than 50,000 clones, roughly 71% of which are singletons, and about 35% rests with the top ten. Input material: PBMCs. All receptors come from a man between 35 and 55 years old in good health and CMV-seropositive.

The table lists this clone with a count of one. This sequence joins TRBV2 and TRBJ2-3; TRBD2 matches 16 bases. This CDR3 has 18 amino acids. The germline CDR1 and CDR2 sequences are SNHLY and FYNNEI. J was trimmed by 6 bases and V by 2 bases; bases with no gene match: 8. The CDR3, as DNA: TGTGCCAGCAGTGAACGGGGACTAGCGGGGGGGCGTTCGGATACGCAGTATTTT. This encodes CASSERGLAGGRSDTQYF.

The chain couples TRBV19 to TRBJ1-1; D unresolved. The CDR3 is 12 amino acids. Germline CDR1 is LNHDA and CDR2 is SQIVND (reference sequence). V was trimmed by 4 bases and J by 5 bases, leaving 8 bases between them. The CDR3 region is CASSNPGTEAFF. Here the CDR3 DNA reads TGTGCCAGTAGTAACCCGGGAACTGAAGCTTTCTTT.

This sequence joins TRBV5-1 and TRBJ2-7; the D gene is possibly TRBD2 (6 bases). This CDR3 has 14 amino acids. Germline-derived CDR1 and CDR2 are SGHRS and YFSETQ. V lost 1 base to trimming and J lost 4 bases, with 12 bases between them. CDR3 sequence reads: CASSLTGVAYEQYF. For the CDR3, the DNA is TGCGCCAGCAGCTTGACGGGAGTCGCGTACGAGCAGTACTTC.

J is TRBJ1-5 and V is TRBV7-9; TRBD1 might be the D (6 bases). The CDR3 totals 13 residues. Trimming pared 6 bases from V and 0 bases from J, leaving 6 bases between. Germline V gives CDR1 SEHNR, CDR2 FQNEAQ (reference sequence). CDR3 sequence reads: CASRDSSNQPQHF. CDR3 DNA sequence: TGTGCCAGCAGGGACAGTAGCAATCAGCCCCAGCATTTT.

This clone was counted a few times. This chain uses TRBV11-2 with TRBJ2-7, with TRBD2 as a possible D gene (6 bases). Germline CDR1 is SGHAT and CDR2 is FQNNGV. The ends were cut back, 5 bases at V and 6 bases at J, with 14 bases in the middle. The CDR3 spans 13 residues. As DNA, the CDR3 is TGTGCCAGCAGCCCGCGACCGGAGGGCGAGCAGTACTTC. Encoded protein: CASSPRPEGEQYF.

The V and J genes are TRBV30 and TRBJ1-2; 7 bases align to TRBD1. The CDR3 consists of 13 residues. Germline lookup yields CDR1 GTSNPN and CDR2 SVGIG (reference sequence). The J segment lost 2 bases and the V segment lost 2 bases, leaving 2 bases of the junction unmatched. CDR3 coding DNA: TGTGCCTGGAGTCGGGACAGAAACTATGGCTACACCTTC. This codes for CAWSRDRNYGYTF. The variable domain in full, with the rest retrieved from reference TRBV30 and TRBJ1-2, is SQTIHQWPATLVQPVGSPLSLECTVEGTSNPNLYWYRQAAGRGLQLLFYSVGIGQISSEVPQNLSASRPQDRQFILSSKKLLLSDSGFYLCAWSRDRNYGYTFGSGTRLTVV.

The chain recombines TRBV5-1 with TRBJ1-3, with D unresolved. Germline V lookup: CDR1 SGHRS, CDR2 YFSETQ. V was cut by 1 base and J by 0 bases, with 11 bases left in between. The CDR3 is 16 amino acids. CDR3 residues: CASSLSQIDSGNTIYF. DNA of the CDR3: TGCGCCAGCAGCTTGTCCCAGATCGACTCTGGAAACACCATATATTTT.

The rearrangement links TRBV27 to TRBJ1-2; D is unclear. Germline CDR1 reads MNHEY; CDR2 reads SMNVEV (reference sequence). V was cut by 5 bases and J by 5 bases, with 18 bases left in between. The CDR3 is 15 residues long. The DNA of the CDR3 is TGTGCCAGCAGTCCATCTACGAAGGCAGGATATGGCTACACCTTC. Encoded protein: CASSPSTKAGYGYTF.

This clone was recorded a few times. As DNA, the CDR3 is TGTGCCAGCAGTTCTACAGGGTCTAGCACAGATACGCAGTATTTT. Translated: CASSSTGSSTDTQYF. The chain is built from TRBV6-5 and TRBJ2-3, with a tentative D call TRBD1 (6 bases). Trimming cost V 4 bases and J 0 bases, with 11 bases left between them. Germline CDR1 reads MNHEY; CDR2 reads SVGAGI. The CDR3 is made up of 15 amino acids.

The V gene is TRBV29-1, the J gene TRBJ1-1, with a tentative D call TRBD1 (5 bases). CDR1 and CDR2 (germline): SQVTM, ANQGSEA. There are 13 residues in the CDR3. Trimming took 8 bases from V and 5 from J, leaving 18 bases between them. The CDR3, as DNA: TGCAGCACCGATGGGGGGATAGAGACTGAAGCTTTCTTT. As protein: CSTDGGIETEAFF.

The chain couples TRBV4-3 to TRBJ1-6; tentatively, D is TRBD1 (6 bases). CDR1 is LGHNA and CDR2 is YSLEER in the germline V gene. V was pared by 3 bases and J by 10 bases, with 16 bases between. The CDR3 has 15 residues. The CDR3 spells CASSQGRGAGSPLHF. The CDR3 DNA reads TGCGCCAGCAGCCAGGGCAGGGGCGCTGGGTCACCCCTCCACTTT.